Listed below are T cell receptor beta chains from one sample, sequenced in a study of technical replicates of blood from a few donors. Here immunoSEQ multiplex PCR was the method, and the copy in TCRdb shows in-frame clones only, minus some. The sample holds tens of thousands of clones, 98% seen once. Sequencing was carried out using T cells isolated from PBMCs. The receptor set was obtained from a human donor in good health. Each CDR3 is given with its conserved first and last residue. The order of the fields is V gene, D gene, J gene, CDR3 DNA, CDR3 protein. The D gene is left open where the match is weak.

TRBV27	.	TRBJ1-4	TGTGCCAGCAGTCCGAGAGGACAGCAGGAAAAACTGTTTTTT	CASSPRGQQEKLFF
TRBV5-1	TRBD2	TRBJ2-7	TGCGCCAGCAGCTTGGAGCGGGAGATACACGAGCAGTACTTC	CASSLEREIHEQYF
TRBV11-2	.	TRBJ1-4	TGTGCCAGCAGCTTAGTCTTAGATGAAAAACTGTTTTTT	CASSLVLDEKLFF
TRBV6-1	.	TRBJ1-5	TGTGCCAGCAGTGTTGGGTTCGGGGGGGCATGGAATCAGCCCCAGCATTTT	CASSVGFGGAWNQPQHF
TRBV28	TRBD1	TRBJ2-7	TGTGCCAGCAGGGGACAGGGGATCCACGAGCAGTACTTC	CASRGQGIHEQYF
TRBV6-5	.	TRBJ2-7	TGTGCCAGCAGTTACGGGGCGGGGATCAACGAGCAGTACTTC	CASSYGAGINEQYF
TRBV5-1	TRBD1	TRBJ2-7	TGCGCCAGCAGCGGGGGACAGAGCTCTACCTACGAGCAGTACTTC	CASSGGQSSTYEQYF
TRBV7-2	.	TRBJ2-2	TGTGCCAGCAGCTTCACGGTACACAGGGATACCGGGGAGCTGTTTTTT	CASSFTVHRDTGELFF
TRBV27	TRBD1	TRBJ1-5	TGTGCCAGCAGCTCCGCCGTCGGGACAGGGAGGCTAAGTCAGCCCCAGCATTTT	CASSSAVGTGRLSQPQHF
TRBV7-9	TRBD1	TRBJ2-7	TGTGCCAGCAGCCCTCACGGACAGGGCGAGCAGTACTTC	CASSPHGQGEQYF
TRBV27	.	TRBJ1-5	TGTGCCAGCACAACCCAGACGGGGAAAGGGAAACAGCCCCAGCATTTT	CASTTQTGKGKQPQHF
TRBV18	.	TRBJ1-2	TGTGCCAGCTCACCACCTAATACAGGGAGAAATGGCTACACCTTC	CASSPPNTGRNGYTF
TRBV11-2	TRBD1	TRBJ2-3	TGTGCCAGCAGGAAACGGACAGGGCTACCAACAGATACGCAGTATTTT	CASRKRTGLPTDTQYF
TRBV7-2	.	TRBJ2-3	TGTGCCAGCAGACTGACTGGAGCTTGGTTGGGTACGCAGTATTTT	CASRLTGAWLGTQYF
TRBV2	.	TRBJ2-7	TGTGCCAGCACACTCGGGAGAGACGAGCAGTACTTC	CASTLGRDEQYF
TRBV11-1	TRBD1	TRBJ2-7	TGTGCCAGCAGCTTCGAGACAGGGGTCTACGAGCAGTACTTC	CASSFETGVYEQYF
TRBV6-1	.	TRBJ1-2	TGTGCCAGCACCCGAAGGGGGTTTGGCTATGGCTACACCTTC	CASTRRGFGYGYTF
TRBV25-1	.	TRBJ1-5	TGTGCCAGCAGGCCCACGGGGTTTGGAAATCAGCCCCAGCATTTT	CASRPTGFGNQPQHF
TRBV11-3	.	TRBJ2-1	TGTGCCAGCAGCTTAGACACGCAGTACAATGAGCAGTTCTTC	CASSLDTQYNEQFF
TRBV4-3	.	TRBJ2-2	TGCGCCAGCAGCCAAGGTGGGAGTCCGAACACCGGGGAGCTGTTTTTT	CASSQGGSPNTGELFF
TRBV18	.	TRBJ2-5	TGTGCCAGCTCACCACCAATTTCTAGGACAGTGCAAGAGACCCAGTACTTC	CASSPPISRTVQETQYF
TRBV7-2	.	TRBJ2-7	TGTGCCAGCAGTCCCGGGAACTCCTACGAGCAGTACTTC	CASSPGNSYEQYF
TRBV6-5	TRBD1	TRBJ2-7	TGTGCCAGCAGCATCACAGGACAGGTGGCCTACGAGCAGTACTTC	CASSITGQVAYEQYF
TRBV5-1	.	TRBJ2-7	TGCGCCAGCAGCCCCCGGACAGCACCAAACTACGAGCAGTACTTC	CASSPRTAPNYEQYF
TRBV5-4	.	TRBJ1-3	TGTGCCAGCAGCTCGGCGGGACGCTCCCCGAGAAACACCATATATTTT	CASSSAGRSPRNTIYF
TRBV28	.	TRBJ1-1	TGTGCCAGCAGTTTATCAGTAAGTAATGAAGCTTTCTTT	CASSLSVSNEAFF
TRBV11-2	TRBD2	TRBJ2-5	TGTGCCAGCAGCCCTTATAGCGGGAGACTGCAAGAGACCCAGTACTTC	CASSPYSGRLQETQYF
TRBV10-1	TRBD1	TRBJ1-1	TGCGCCAGCAGTGAAGCCAGGGGGCCGGGAACTGAAGCTTTCTTT	CASSEARGPGTEAFF
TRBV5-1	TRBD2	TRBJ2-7	TGCGCCAGCAGCTCTAGCGGGAGGGCCACCTACGAGCAGTACTTC	CASSSSGRATYEQYF
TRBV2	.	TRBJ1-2	TGTGCCAGCTCCTTATTAGGCGGGCACGGCTACACCTTC	CASSLLGGHGYTF
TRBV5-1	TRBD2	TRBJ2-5	TGCGCCAGCACCCTTGGCATTCGCGGGAGGGCCTCAGAGACCCAGTACTTC	CASTLGIRGRASETQYF
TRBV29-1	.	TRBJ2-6	TGCAGCGTTGTGGGCCTCACTGGGGCCAACGTCCTGACTTTC	CSVVGLTGANVLTF
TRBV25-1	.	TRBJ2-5	TGTGCCAGCAGTGCCGCGGGCGAAGAGACCCAGTACTTC	CASSAAGEETQYF
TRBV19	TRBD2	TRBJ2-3	TGTGCCAGTAGTATAGCGGGACTAGCGTCAGATACGCAGTATTTT	CASSIAGLASDTQYF
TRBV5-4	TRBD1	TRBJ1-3	TGTGCCAGCAGCTTGGATCAGGGGGCATCTGGAAACACCATATATTTT	CASSLDQGASGNTIYF
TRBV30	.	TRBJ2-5	TGTGCCTGGAGTTCGACACCCCTTACCGAGACCCAGTACTTC	CAWSSTPLTETQYF